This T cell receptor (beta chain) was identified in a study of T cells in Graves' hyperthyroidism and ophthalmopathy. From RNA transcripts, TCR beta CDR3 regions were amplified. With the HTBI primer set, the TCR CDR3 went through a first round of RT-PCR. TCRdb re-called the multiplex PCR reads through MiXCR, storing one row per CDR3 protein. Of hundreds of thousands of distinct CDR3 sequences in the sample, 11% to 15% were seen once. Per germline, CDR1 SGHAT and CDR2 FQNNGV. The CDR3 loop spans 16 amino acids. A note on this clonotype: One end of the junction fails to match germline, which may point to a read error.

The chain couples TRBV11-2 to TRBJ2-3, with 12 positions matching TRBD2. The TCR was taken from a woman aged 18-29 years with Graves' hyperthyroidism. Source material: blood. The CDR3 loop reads CASSWTSGVITGTQYF. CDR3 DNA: TGTGCCAGCAGCTGGACTAGCGGGGTGATCACAGGTACGCAGTATTTT.